The source of this T cell receptor (beta chain) is a study of T cells in Graves' hyperthyroidism and ophthalmopathy. This clonotype was detected ten times or more. TCR beta CDR3 region amplification was performed from RNA transcripts. First-round RT-PCR targeting the TCR CDR3 was performed with the HTBI primer set. TCRdb used MiXCR to reprocess the multiplex PCR reads, holding one entry per CDR3 protein. The profile shows more than 300,000 distinct CDR3 sequences, around 20% of them singletons. Germline CDR1 reads SGDLS; CDR2 reads YYNGEE. The CDR3 runs to 15 residues. V lost 2 bases and J lost 4; bases outside the gene matches: 7.

This clonotype was sampled from a man younger than 35 with Graves' ophthalmopathy. The chain couples TRBV9 to TRBJ1-1; TRBD1 aligns across 8 bases. The sequenced sample was blood. As DNA, the CDR3 is TGTGCCAGCAGCGTGGGCCAGGGGGCATTCACTGAAGCTTTCTTT. Amino acid sequence: CASSVGQGAFTEAFF.